Sequencing of this TCR beta chain was carried out in a study of blood T cell repertoires in COVID-19. TCRdb's table, derived via immunoSEQ multiplex PCR, lists solely in-frame clones and lacks some. The repertoire has around 46,000 clones, around 80% of them found once; the top ten carry 50% to 75%. This CDR3 has 15 amino acids. V was cut by 0 bases and J by 5 bases, with 14 bases left in between. Per the germline V gene, CDR1 is SGHRS and CDR2 is YFSETQ. The TCR sequence derives from a man between 65 and 79 years old with acute or convalescent COVID-19. This chain uses TRBV5-1 with TRBJ2-5; D gene uncertain. Sequences were obtained from peripheral blood. The CDR3 nucleotides are TGCGCCAGCAGCTTGGCTTTAGCTTCTGGGGAGACCCAGTACTTC. Encoded protein: CASSLALASGETQYF.